The entry below gives a single T cell receptor beta chain sequence along with its context. As processed by the authors: Nucleated cell number was recorded as an estimate derived from reference gene primer amplification. Sequencing was performed with immunoSEQ multiplex PCR; in TCRdb, only in-frame clones are kept and a portion is missing. For V, J and clone size, that table is used; D and trimming come from the DNA. The sample lists about 310,000 clones, approximately 91% seen once, with approximately 5% in the top ten. This specimen belongs to a study of blood T cell repertoires in COVID-19. This CDR3 comprises 13 residues. Per the germline V gene, CDR1 is KGHSH and CDR2 is LQKENI. With 3 bases removed from V and 2 bases from J, the gap between germline ends came to 8 bases.

The sample taken for sequencing was PBMCs or T cells enriched from blood (not recorded which). The rearrangement links TRBV18 to TRBJ2-7, with TRBD1 as a possible D gene (6 bases). The receptor's source is a man aged 55 to 70 who had recovered from COVID-19. The CDR3 DNA follows: TGTGCCAGCTCACCCTCAGGGGCCTACGAGCAGTACTTC. Its translation: CASSPSGAYEQYF.